Described below is a single TCR beta chain sequence and its context. What it recognizes is unknown. Using immunoSEQ multiplex PCR, the repertoire was profiled, and TCRdb retains in-frame clones only, with some absent. The sample contains 8,300 or so clones, about nine tenths of which appear only once. The sample originates from a study of STAT3 mutations in large granular lymphocyte leukemia. Trimming cost V 2 bases and J 7 bases; bases outside gene matches: 12. Germline CDR1 SQVTM, CDR2 ANQGSEA. There are 16 residues in the CDR3. Study results and caveats: Every T-cell large granular lymphocyte leukemia patient had at least one immunodominant TCR beta clonotype. TCR clonotype switching after therapy occurred in about 35% of the 18 patients.

The clonotype was recovered from a man aged 50 or older with T-cell large granular lymphocyte leukemia. Some clones in this sample may be carry-over from other donors' samples. The material sequenced was peripheral blood mononuclear cells. This chain links TRBV29-1 with TRBJ2-7; TRBD2 matches at 12 bases. The CDR3 DNA reads TGCAGCGTTGAATTGGCCCCGGGACTAGCGGGTCAAGAGCAGTACTTC. It specifies CSVELAPGLAGQEQYF.